This T cell receptor (beta chain) was retrieved from a study of blood T cells in healthy people across ages. Next came a second PCR, run for about 7 to 12 cycles, which used a sample-barcoded 5' primer along with a J-beta primer mix. One entry per CDR3 protein, called by TCRdb with MiXCR from the 5' RACE reads. The profile covers hundreds of thousands of distinct CDR3 sequences, with roughly 44% appearing a single time and about 20% taken by the ten largest. CDR3 length equals 15 residues. Comments on this clonotype: What it recognizes is unknown.

Samples had at least 6 million PBMCs isolated from them. Broader study findings: Naive and antigen-experienced cells could not be conclusively compared, given unsorted PBMCs. It was held that diversity estimates obtained from one million T cells represented underestimates.

Sequencing was carried out using blood. The receptor's source is a woman aged 60-75 years in good health. The chain uses TRBV21-1 and TRBJ2-7; TRBD2 is the table's D call, not checked against the DNA. TRBV21-1 corresponds to a pseudogene. CDR3: CASRKRGLSHYEQYF. The CDR3 nucleotides read TGTGCCAGCAGAAAGAGAGGACTTAGCCACTACGAGCAGTACTTC.